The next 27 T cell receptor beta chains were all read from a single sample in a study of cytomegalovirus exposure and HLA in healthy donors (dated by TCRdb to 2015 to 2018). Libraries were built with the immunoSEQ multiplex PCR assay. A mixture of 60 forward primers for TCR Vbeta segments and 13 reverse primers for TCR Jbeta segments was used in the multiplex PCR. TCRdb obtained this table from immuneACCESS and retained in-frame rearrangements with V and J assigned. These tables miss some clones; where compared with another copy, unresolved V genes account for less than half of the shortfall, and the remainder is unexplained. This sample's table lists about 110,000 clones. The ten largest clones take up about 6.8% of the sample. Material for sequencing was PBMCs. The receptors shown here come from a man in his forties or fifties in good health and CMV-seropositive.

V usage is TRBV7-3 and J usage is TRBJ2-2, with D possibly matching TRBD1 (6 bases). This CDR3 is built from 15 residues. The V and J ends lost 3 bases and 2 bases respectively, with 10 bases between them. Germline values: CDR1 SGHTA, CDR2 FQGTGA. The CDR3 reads CASSFGDTNTGELFF. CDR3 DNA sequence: TGTGCCAGCAGCTTCGGGGACACCAACACCGGGGAGCTGTTTTTT.

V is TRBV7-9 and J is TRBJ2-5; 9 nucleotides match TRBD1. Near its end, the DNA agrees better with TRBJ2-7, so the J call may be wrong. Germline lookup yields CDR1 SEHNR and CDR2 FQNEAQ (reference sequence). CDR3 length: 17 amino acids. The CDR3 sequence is CASSYDPRTGGRDEQYF. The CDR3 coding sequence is TGTGCCAGCAGCTACGACCCTAGAACAGGGGGCAGAGACGAGCAGTACTTC.

CDR3 nucleotide sequence: TGTGCCAGCAGCTTAGTTGACACGAACACCGGGGAGCTGTTTTTT. It translates to CASSLVDTNTGELFF. The V gene is TRBV11-2, the J gene TRBJ2-2; the D is unclear. V lost 1 base to trimming and J lost 0 bases, with 6 bases between them. Germline-derived CDR1 and CDR2 are SGHAT and FQNNGV. The CDR3 totals 15 residues.

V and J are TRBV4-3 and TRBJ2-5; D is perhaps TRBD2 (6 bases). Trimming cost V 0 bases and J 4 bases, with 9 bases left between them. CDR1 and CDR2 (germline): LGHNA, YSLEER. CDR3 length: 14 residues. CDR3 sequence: CASSQDGGRETQYF. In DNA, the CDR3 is TGCGCCAGCAGCCAAGACGGAGGGAGAGAGACCCAGTACTTC.

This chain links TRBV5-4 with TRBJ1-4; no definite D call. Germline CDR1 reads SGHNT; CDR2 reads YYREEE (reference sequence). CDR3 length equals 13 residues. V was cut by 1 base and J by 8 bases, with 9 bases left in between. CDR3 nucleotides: TGTGCCAGCAGCTTGTTCCCAGTAGAAAAACTGTTTTTT. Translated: CASSLFPVEKLFF.

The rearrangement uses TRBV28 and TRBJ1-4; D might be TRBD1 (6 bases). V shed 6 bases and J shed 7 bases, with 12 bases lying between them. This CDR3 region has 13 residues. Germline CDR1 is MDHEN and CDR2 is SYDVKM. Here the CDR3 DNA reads TGTGCCAGCAGCCCAGGGGAGTCTGAAAAACTGTTTTTT. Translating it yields CASSPGESEKLFF.

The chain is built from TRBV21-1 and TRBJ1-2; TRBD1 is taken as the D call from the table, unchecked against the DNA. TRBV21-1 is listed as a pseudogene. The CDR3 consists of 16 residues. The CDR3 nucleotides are TGTGCCAGCAGCCCTAGAGGGGCAGGGGCGAACTATGGCTACACCTTC. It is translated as CASSPRGAGANYGYTF.

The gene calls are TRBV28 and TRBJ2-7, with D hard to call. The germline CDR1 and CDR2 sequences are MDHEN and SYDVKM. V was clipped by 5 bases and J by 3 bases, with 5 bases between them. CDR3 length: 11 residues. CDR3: CASSINYEQYF. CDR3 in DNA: TGTGCCAGCAGTATAAACTACGAGCAGTACTTC.

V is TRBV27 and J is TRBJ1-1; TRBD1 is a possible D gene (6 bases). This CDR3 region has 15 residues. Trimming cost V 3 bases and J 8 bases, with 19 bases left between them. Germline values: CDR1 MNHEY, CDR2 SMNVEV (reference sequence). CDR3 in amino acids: CASSLLGGALGEAFF. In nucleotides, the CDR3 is TGTGCCAGCAGTTTGTTAGGGGGGGCTCTAGGAGAAGCTTTCTTT.

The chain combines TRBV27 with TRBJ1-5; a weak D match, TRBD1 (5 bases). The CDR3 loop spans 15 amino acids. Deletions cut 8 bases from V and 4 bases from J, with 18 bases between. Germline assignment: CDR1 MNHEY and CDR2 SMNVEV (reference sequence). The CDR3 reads CASAASRGSNQPQHF. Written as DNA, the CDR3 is TGTGCCAGCGCGGCGTCCCGGGGGTCAAATCAGCCCCAGCATTTT.

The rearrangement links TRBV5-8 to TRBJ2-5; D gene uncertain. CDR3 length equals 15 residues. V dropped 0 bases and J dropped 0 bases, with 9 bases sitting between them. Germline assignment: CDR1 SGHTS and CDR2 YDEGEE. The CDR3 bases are TGTGCCAGCAGCTTGGCTGAGGTGTACCAAGAGACCCAGTACTTC. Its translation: CASSLAEVYQETQYF.

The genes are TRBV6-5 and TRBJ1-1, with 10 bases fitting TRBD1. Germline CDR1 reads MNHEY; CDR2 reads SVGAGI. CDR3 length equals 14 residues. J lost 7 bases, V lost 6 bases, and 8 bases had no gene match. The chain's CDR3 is CASRFYGDRGEAFF. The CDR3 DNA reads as TGTGCCAGCAGGTTTTACGGGGACAGGGGTGAAGCTTTCTTT.

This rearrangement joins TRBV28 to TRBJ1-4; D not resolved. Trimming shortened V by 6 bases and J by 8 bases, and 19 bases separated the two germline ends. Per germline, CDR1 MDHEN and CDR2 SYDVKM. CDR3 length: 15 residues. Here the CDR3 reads CASRRRSNNGEKLFF. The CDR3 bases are TGTGCCAGCAGAAGACGGAGTAATAATGGGGAAAAACTGTTTTTT.

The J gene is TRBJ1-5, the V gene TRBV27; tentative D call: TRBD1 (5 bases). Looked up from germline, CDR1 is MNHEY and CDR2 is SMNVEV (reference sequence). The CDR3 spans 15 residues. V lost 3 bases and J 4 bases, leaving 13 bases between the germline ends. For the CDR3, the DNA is TGTGCCAGCAGTTTCGGGCAGGGCTTTAATCAGCCCCAGCATTTT. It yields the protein CASSFGQGFNQPQHF.

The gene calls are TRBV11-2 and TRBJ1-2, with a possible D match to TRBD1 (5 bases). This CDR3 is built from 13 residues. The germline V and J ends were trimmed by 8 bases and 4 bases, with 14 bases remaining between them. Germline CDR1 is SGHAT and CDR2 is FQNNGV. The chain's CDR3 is CASGPGLSYGYTF. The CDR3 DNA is TGTGCCAGCGGACCGGGACTGAGCTATGGCTACACCTTC.

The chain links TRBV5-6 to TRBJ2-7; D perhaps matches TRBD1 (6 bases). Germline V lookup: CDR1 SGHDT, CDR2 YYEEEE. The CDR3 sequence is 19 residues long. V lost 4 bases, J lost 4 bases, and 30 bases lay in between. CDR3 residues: CASSPNFNIIQGSKYEQYF. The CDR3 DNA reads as TGTGCCAGCAGCCCTAACTTCAACATCATACAGGGAAGCAAGTACGAGCAGTACTTC.

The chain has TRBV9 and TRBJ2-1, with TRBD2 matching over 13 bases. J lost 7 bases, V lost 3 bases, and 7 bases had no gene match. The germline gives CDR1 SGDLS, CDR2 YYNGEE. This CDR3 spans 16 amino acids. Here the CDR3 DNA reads TGTGCCAGCAGCGGACTGGGACTAGCGGGAATAAATGAGCAGTTCTTC. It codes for CASSGLGLAGINEQFF.

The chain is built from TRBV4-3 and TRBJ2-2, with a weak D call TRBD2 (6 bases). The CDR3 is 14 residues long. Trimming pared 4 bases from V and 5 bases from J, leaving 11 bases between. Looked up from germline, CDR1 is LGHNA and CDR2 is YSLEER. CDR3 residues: CASSRGVLTGELFF. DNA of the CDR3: TGCGCCAGCAGCCGCGGGGTTCTTACCGGGGAGCTGTTTTTT.

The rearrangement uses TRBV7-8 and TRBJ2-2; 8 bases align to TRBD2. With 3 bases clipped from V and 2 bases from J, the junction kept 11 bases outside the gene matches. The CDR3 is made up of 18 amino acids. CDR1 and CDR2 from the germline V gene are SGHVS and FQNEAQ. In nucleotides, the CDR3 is TGTGCCAGCAGCTTTTACCCCGGGACTAGGATAAACACCGGGGAGCTGTTTTTT. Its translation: CASSFYPGTRINTGELFF.

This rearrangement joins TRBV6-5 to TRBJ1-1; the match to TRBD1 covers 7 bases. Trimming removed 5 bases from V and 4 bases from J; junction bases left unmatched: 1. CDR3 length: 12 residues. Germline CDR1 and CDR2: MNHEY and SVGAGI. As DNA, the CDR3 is TGTGCCAGCAGTCACAGGGGCACTGAAGCTTTCTTT. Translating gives CASSHRGTEAFF.

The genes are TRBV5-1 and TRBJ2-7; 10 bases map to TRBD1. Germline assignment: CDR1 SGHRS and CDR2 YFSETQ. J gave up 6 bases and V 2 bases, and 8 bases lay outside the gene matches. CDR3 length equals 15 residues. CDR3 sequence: CASSFEGTGVGEQYF. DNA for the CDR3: TGCGCCAGCAGCTTTGAGGGGACAGGGGTGGGCGAGCAGTACTTC.

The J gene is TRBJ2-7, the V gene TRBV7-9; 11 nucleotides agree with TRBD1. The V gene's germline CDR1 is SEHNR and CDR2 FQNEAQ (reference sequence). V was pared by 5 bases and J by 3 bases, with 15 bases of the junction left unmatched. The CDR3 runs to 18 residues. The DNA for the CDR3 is TGTGCCAGCAGCACCGGACAGGGGGCGTTATCCGGCCTCTACGAGCAGTACTTC. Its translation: CASSTGQGALSGLYEQYF.

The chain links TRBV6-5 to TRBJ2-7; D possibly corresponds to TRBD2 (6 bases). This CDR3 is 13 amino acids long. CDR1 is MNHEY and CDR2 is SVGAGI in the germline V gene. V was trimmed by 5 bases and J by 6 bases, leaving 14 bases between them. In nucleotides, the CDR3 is TGTGCCAGCAGTGGCGGGACCCCCTCCGAGCAGTACTTC. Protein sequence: CASSGGTPSEQYF.

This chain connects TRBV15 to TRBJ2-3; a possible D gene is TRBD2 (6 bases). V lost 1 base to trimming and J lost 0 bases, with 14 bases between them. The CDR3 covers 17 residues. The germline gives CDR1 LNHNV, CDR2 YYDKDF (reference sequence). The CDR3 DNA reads TGTGCCACCAGCAGAGCCCTGACGGGGACTAGCACAGATACGCAGTATTTT. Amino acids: CATSRALTGTSTDTQYF.

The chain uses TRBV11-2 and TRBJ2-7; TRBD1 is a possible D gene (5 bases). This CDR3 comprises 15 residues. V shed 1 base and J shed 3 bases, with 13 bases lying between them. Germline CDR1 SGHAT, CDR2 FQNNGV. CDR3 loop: CASSLVQGVFYEQYF. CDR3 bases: TGTGCCAGCAGCTTAGTCCAGGGCGTCTTCTACGAGCAGTACTTC.

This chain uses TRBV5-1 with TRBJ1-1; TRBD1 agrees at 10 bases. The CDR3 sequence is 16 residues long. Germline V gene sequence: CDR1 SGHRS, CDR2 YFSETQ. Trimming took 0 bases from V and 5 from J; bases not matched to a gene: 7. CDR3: CASSLASGQGMTEAFF. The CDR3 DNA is TGCGCCAGCAGCTTGGCCTCGGGACAGGGGATGACTGAAGCTTTCTTT.

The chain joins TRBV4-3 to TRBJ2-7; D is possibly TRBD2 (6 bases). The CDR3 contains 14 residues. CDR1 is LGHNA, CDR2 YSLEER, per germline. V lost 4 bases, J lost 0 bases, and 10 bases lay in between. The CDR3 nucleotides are TGCGCCAGCAGCCTAAGGGACTCCTCCTACGAGCAGTACTTC. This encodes CASSLRDSSYEQYF.